This T cell receptor (beta chain) was captured in a study of read filtering for tumor transcriptome and immune sequencing. The overall study: IR-seq gave about 3.5 to 10.27 million TCR reads per sample; RNA-seq gave roughly 80 to 1,300. General study points: Single-read clonotypes: around 81% of IR-seq clonotypes (roughly 3.2% of reads), around three quarters of RNA-seq clonotypes (approximately 43% of reads). This fraction held mixed bone marrow immune cells after CD138-negative sorting.

This CDR3 has 13 residues. From germline, CDR1 is SEHNR and CDR2 FQNEAQ (reference sequence). V lost 4 bases and J lost 6, with 12 bases in between. This library used roughly 370 ng RNA and molecular barcoded adaptors spanning alpha/delta and beta/gamma chains. TCRdb reanalysed the reads using MiXCR and keeps one entry per CDR3 protein. This table has 30,000 to 40,000 distinct CDR3 sequences, more than 13% appearing once. This clonotype came up many times. Its antigen remains unidentified. The rearrangement links TRBV7-9 to TRBJ2-5, with D uncertain. The receptor comes from a donor at least 40 years old with multiple myeloma. The sequenced sample was a population of CD138-negative cells sorted from bone marrow. The CDR3 coding sequence is TGTGCCAGCAGCTACGGATCCGTTAAGACCCAGTACTTC. This gives the protein CASSYGSVKTQYF.